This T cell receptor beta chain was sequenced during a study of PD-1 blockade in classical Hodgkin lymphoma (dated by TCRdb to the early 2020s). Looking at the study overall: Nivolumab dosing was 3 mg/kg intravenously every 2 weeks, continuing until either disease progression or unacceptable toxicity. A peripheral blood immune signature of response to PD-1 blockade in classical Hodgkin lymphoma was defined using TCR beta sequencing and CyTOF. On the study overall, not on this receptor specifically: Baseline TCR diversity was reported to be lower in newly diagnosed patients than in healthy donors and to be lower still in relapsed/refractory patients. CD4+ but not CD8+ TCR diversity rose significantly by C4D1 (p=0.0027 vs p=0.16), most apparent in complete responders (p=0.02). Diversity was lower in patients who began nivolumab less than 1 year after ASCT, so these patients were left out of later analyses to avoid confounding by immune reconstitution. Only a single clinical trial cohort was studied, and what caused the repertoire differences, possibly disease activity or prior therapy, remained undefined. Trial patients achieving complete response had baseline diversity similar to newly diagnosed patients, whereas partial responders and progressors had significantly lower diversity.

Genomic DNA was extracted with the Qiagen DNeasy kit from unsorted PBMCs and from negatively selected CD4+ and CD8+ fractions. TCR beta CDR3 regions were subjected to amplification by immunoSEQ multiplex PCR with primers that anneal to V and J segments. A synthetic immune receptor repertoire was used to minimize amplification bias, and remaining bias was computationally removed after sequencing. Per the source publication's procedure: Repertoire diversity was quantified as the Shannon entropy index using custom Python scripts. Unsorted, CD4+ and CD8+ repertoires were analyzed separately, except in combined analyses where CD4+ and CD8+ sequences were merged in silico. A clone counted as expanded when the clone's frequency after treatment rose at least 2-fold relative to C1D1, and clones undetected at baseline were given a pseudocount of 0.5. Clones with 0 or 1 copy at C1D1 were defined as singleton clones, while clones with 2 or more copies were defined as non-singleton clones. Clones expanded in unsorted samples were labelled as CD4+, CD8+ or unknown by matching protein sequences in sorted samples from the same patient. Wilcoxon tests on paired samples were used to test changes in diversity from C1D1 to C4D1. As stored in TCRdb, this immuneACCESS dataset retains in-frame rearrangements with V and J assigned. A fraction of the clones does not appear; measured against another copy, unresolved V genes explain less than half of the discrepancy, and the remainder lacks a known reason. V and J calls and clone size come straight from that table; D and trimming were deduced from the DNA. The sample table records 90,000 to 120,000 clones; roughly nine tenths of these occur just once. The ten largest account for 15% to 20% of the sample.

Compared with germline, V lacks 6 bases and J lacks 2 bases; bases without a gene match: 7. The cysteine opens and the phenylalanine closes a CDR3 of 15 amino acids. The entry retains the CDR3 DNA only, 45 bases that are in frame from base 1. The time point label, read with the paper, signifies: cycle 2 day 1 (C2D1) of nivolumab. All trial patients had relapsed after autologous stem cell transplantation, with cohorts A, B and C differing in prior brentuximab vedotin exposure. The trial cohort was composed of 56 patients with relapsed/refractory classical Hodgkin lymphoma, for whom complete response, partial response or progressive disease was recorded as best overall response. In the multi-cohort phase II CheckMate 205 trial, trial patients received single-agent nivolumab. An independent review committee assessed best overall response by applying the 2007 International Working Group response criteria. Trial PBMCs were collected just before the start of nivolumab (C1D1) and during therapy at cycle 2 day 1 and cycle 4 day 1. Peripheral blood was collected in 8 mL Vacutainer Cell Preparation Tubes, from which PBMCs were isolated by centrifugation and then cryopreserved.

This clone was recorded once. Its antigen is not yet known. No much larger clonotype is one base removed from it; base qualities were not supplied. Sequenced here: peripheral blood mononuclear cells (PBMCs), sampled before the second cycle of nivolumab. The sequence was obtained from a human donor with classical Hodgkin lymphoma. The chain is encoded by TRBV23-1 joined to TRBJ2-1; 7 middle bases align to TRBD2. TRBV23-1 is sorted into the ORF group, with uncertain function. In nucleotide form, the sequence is TGCGCCAGCAGCCTTAGCGGGTCCACCTACAATGAGCAGTTCTTC. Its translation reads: CASSLSGSTYNEQFF.